This passage covers 30 T cell receptor beta chains from one sample sequenced in a study of vaccination effects on CD4 cells after COVID-19. TCRdb's copy holds only in-frame clones and misses some; the assay was immunoSEQ multiplex PCR. Of tens of thousands of clones detected, about 74% appear once; the ten largest clones hold roughly 1.8%. Antigens for these TCRs are unknown. Ahead of sequencing, the ViraFEST assay grew antigen-specific CD4+ T cells using viral peptide pools. Upon completion of 10 to 11 days in culture, CD4+ T cells were isolated. Sequencing was performed on CD4+ T cells from PBMCs cultured with HCoV-229E spike peptides, taken before COVID-19 vaccination. The source is a human donor who received a COVID-19 vaccine.

This clone was counted between two and nine times. The chain recombines TRBV5-4 with TRBJ2-7, with D unclear. The germline V gene encodes CDR1 SGHNT and CDR2 YYREEE (reference sequence). The CDR3 covers 14 residues. Trimming removed 5 bases at V and 3 bases at J, with 15 bases between. The CDR3 is CASSLTGSNYEQYV. DNA of the CDR3: TGTGCCAGCAGTCTTACCGGGTCGAACTACGAGCAGTACGTC.

This chain uses TRBV6-5 with TRBJ1-2, with 8 positions matching TRBD1. Germline assignment: CDR1 MNHEY and CDR2 SVGAGI. The CDR3 runs to 15 residues. The V segment lost 0 bases and the J segment 2 bases; nucleotides outside the gene matches: 2. The CDR3 DNA is TGTGCCAGCAGTTACTCGAACAGGGGGAACTATGGCTACACCTTC. Protein: CASSYSNRGNYGYTF.

This rearrangement joins TRBV7-9 to TRBJ2-7, with 11 bases identical to TRBD1. After removal of 5 bases from V and 2 bases from J, the junction contained 5 bases not matched to a gene. The CDR3 totals 15 residues. Germline CDR1 SEHNR, CDR2 FQNEAQ (reference sequence). The CDR3 DNA sequence: TGTGCCAGCAGCCAGGGGACAGGGGGGGCCTACGAGCAGTACGTC. As protein: CASSQGTGGAYEQYV.

CDR3 in amino acids: CASSPPSLSYGYTF. CDR3 nucleotide sequence: TGTGCCAGCTCACCACCGTCGCTGAGCTATGGCTACACCTTC. The V and J genes are TRBV18 and TRBJ1-2; D gene unclear. This CDR3 region has 14 residues. The germline V and J ends were trimmed by 0 bases and 4 bases, with 9 bases remaining between them. Germline CDR1 KGHSH, CDR2 LQKENI.

V is TRBV19 and J is TRBJ1-5; maybe TRBD1 (5 bases). The CDR3 sequence is 14 residues long. CDR1 is LNHDA and CDR2 is SQIVND in the germline V gene (reference sequence). Trimming removed 5 bases at V and 9 bases at J, with 17 bases between. The CDR3 DNA sequence: TGTGCCAGTAGTTGGGACCGGGTCTATCCGCCCCAGCATTTT. Protein product: CASSWDRVYPPQHF.

The chain is built from TRBV2 and TRBJ2-2; no definite D call. The V end was cut by 6 bases, the J end by 5 bases, with 7 bases between. Germline V gene data show CDR1 as SNHLY and CDR2 as FYNNEI. This CDR3 has 12 amino acids. CDR3 coding DNA: TGTGCCAGCAGATCATCAACCGGGGAGCTGTTTTTT. It yields the protein CASRSSTGELFF.

This clone has a single count. The genes are TRBV2 and TRBJ1-3; D may be TRBD1 (5 bases). CDR3 length: 16 amino acids. Germline lookup yields CDR1 SNHLY and CDR2 FYNNEI. V was shortened by 6 bases and J by 4 bases, with 19 bases between the two germline ends. Written as DNA, the CDR3 is TGTGCCAGCAGACCCAACCTCTGGGACTCAGGAAACACCATATATTTT. Amino acids: CASRPNLWDSGNTIYF.

The table lists this clone with a count of one. The V gene is TRBV6-5, the J gene TRBJ2-7; no clear D gene. Germline V gene lookup returns CDR1 MNHEY and CDR2 SVGAGI. Trimming removed 3 bases at V and 1 base at J, with 13 bases between. CDR3 length: 15 residues. CDR3: CASSYGKEASYEQYV. The DNA of the CDR3 is TGTGCCAGCAGTTATGGGAAAGAGGCATCCTACGAGCAGTACGTC.

This sequence joins TRBV5-1 and TRBJ2-3; 8 nucleotides align to TRBD2. The V segment lost 0 bases and the J segment 0 bases; nucleotides outside the gene matches: 3. CDR1 and CDR2 from the germline V gene are SGHRS and YFSETQ. The CDR3 totals 16 residues. CDR3 loop: CASSLGIAGSTDTQYF. CDR3 sequence (DNA): TGCGCCAGCAGCTTGGGGATAGCGGGGAGCACAGATACGCAGTATTTT.

The chain links TRBV18 to TRBJ2-3; TRBD1 matches at 9 bases. CDR1 and CDR2 from the germline V gene are KGHSH and LQKENI. CDR3 length equals 15 residues. Trimming took 5 bases from V and 2 from J; bases not matched to a gene: 5. CDR3 amino acids: CASSAGTGHTDTQYF. The DNA for the CDR3 is TGTGCCAGCTCAGCCGGGACAGGGCACACAGATACGCAGTATTTT.

The DNA for the CDR3 is TGTGCCAGCTTACTAGCGGGGGGGTACAATGAGCAGTTCTTC. This translates into CASLLAGGYNEQFF. The chain is built from TRBV2 and TRBJ2-1; 13 bases are shared with TRBD2. V lost 8 bases, J lost 4 bases, and 2 bases stayed unmatched. Germline CDR1 is SNHLY and CDR2 is FYNNEI. The CDR3 length is 14 residues. The full variable domain, rest sourced from reference TRBV2 and TRBJ2-1, is EPEVTQTPSHQVTQMGQEVILRCVPISNHLYFYWYRQILGQKVEFLVSFYNNEISEKSEIFDDQFSVERPDGSNFTLKIRSTKLEDSAMYFCASLLAGGYNEQFFGPGTRLTVL.

This clone was recorded a few times. This chain joins TRBV7-2 and TRBJ1-5; no firm D call. Germline assignment: CDR1 SGHTA and CDR2 FQGNSA. CDR3 length: 14 amino acids. V shed 4 bases and J shed 4 bases, with 11 bases lying between them. The CDR3 DNA is TGTGCCAGCAGCTCTTCTGAGGCAAATCAGCCCCAGCATTTT. Translating gives CASSSSEANQPQHF.

The count of this clone is one. The J gene is TRBJ1-2, the V gene TRBV19, with a weak D call TRBD1 (5 bases). Germline assignment: CDR1 LNHDA and CDR2 SQIVND (reference sequence). The CDR3 consists of 15 residues. Between the trimmed V and J ends, which lost 5 bases and 4 bases, there was a span of 17 bases. DNA of the CDR3: TGTGCCAGTAGTCCGGGGCGGGCGGCGGCCTATGGCTACACCTTC. Translated: CASSPGRAAAYGYTF.

The chain carries TRBV5-4 and TRBJ2-2; a weak D match, TRBD1 (6 bases). This CDR3 is built from 14 residues. The germline gives CDR1 SGHNT, CDR2 YYREEE (reference sequence). V lost 4 bases to trimming and J lost 5 bases, with 12 bases between them. CDR3 DNA: TGTGCCAGCAGCCCTAGCAGGGGTACCGGGGAGCTGTTTTTT. It codes for CASSPSRGTGELFF.

This sequence joins TRBV14 and TRBJ1-1, with 7 nucleotides matching TRBD1. The CDR3 extends over 15 amino acids. Germline lookup yields CDR1 SGHDN and CDR2 FVKESK. Trimming took 0 bases from V and 5 from J; bases not matched to a gene: 6. The DNA for the CDR3 is TGTGCCAGCAGCCAAGATCGACAGGGACGTACTGAAGCTTTCTTT. It translates to CASSQDRQGRTEAFF.

The genes are TRBV10-3 and TRBJ1-2; 7 bases agree with TRBD1. This CDR3 comprises 14 residues. Trimming took 6 bases from V and 1 from J; bases not matched to a gene: 5. CDR1 and CDR2 from the germline V gene are ENHRY and SYGVKD. In DNA form, the CDR3 reads TGTGCCATCAGGTCCGGGACAGATAACTATGGCTACACCTTC. This codes for CAIRSGTDNYGYTF.

This clone came up once. This rearrangement joins TRBV2 to TRBJ1-1; no definite D call. Germline values: CDR1 SNHLY, CDR2 FYNNEI. This CDR3 spans 17 amino acids. Trimming pared 8 bases from V and 0 bases from J, leaving 22 bases between. The DNA of the CDR3 is TGTGCCAGCTGGATAATGGTAGGGCCCCATATGAACACTGAAGCTTTCTTT. Protein: CASWIMVGPHMNTEAFF.

This clone was picked up a small number of times. The chain uses TRBV12-3 or TRBV12-4 and TRBJ1-1; no reliable D call. The germline V and J ends were trimmed by 3 bases and 1 base, with 6 bases remaining between them. This CDR3 has 13 amino acids. CDR3 amino acids: CASSLVENTEAFF. CDR3 bases: TGTGCCAGCAGTTTGGTGGAGAACACTGAAGCTTTCTTT.

V gene TRBV21-1 combines with J gene TRBJ2-4; the table's D gene call, TRBD1, was not cross checked with the DNA. TRBV21-1 is termed a pseudogene. This CDR3 has 16 amino acids. CDR3 bases: TGTGCCAGCAGCAAAGGGACAGGACTAGCCAAAAACATTCAGTACTTC. It codes for CASSKGTGLAKNIQYF.

J is TRBJ2-1 and V is TRBV29-1; 9 nucleotides agree with TRBD1. This CDR3 contains 13 residues. The germline V gene has CDR1 SQVTM and CDR2 ANQGSEA. Germline trimming cut 8 bases from V and 2 bases from J; bases unmatched to any gene: 4. The CDR3 DNA reads as TGCAGCTTACGGACAGGGGCCTACAATGAGCAGTTCTTC. As protein: CSLRTGAYNEQFF.

The J gene is TRBJ2-1, the V gene TRBV18, with TRBD1 matching over 7 bases. Germline V gene data show CDR1 as KGHSH and CDR2 as LQKENI. Germline trimming cut 1 base from V and 8 bases from J; bases unmatched to any gene: 11. The CDR3 loop spans 16 amino acids. The CDR3 DNA follows: TGTGCCAGCTCACCACTTTTAGGGGGCGCTTTGGATGAGCAGTTCTTC. Translated: CASSPLLGGALDEQFF.

This clone was counted a few times. The V and J genes are TRBV11-2 and TRBJ1-3, with no clear D. Germline CDR1 reads SGHAT; CDR2 reads FQNNGV. CDR3 length: 13 amino acids. V lost 6 bases, J lost 4 bases, and 10 bases lay in between. The CDR3 sequence is CASRASGGNTIYF. The CDR3 DNA follows: TGTGCCAGCAGGGCATCGGGAGGAAACACCATATATTTT.

The chain uses TRBV4-1 and TRBJ1-1, with TRBD1 as a possible D gene (5 bases). Trimming removed 4 bases at V and 0 bases at J, with 15 bases between. Per germline, CDR1 MGHRA and CDR2 YSYEKL. The CDR3 is 16 residues long. In DNA, the CDR3 is TGCGCCAGCAGCCCGTTTGTAGGGACCCTGAACACTGAAGCTTTCTTT. Translating it yields CASSPFVGTLNTEAFF.

The genes are TRBV7-2 and TRBJ2-4; D gene uncertain. V dropped 4 bases and J dropped 6 bases, with 16 bases sitting between them. Germline CDR1 and CDR2: SGHTA and FQGNSA. This CDR3 region has 15 residues. Here the CDR3 DNA reads TGTGCCAGCAGCTCTTACAGTGGGCCATCAAACATTCAGTACTTC. This sequence encodes CASSSYSGPSNIQYF.

This sequence joins TRBV27 and TRBJ2-1; 9 bases map to TRBD1. The CDR3 is 17 amino acids. Germline CDR1 reads MNHEY; CDR2 reads SMNVEV (reference sequence). Trimming at V came to 6 bases and at J to 4 bases, leaving 13 bases not matched to a gene. The CDR3, as DNA: TGTGCCAGCAGACCATCAAAGGGGACAGGGTTTTACAATGAGCAGTTCTTC. This gives the protein CASRPSKGTGFYNEQFF.

This clone has more than one count but fewer than ten. The J gene is TRBJ2-4, the V gene TRBV28; no definite D call. This CDR3 comprises 15 residues. The germline V and J ends were trimmed by 5 bases and 0 bases, with 11 bases remaining between them. CDR1 and CDR2 from the germline V gene are MDHEN and SYDVKM. The CDR3 coding sequence is TGTGCCAGCAGTCCCCCCCCAATAGCCAAAAACATTCAGTACTTC. It is translated as CASSPPPIAKNIQYF. The full variable domain, rest sourced from reference TRBV28 and TRBJ2-4, is DVKVTQSSRYLVKRTGEKVFLECVQDMDHENMFWYRQDPGLGLRLIYFSYDVKMKEKGDIPEGYSVSREKKERFSLILESASTNQTSMYLCASSPPPIAKNIQYFGAGTRLSVL.

The chain combines TRBV5-5 with TRBJ2-3; 7 bases fit TRBD1. The CDR3 spans 15 residues. The V gene's germline CDR1 is SGHKS and CDR2 YYEKEE (reference sequence). V lost 5 bases to trimming and J lost 8 bases; unmatched junction nucleotides: 14. Here the CDR3 DNA reads TGTGCCAGCAGTCCCCGGGACAGTCTTCTTACTACGCAGTATTTT. Translating gives CASSPRDSLLTTQYF.

This clone was observed a few times. The J gene is TRBJ1-1, the V gene TRBV7-9; the match to TRBD1 covers 7 bases. The CDR3 has 15 amino acids. V lost 1 base to trimming and J lost 5 bases; unmatched junction nucleotides: 7. Germline CDR1 reads SEHNR; CDR2 reads FQNEAQ (reference sequence). The DNA of the CDR3 is TGTGCCAGCAGCTTAGAGGGGGCCAGAGTGACTGAAGCTTTCTTT. This gives the protein CASSLEGARVTEAFF.

The chain joins TRBV11-2 to TRBJ2-7, with D perhaps TRBD1 (6 bases). The ends were cut back, 1 base at V and 2 bases at J, with 12 bases in the middle. The CDR3 has 15 residues. Per the germline V gene, CDR1 is SGHAT and CDR2 is FQNNGV. CDR3 in DNA: TGTGCCAGCAGCTTAGTGGGGGCGCCGGCCTACGAGCAGTACGTC. It is translated as CASSLVGAPAYEQYV.

The chain has TRBV6-5 and TRBJ2-1; 11 bases are a match to TRBD2. CDR1 and CDR2 (germline): MNHEY, SVGAGI. This CDR3 region has 15 residues. Germline trimming cut 4 bases from V and 5 bases from J; bases unmatched to any gene: 4. The CDR3: CASSLQTSGDNEQFF. The CDR3 coding sequence is TGTGCCAGCAGTTTACAGACTAGCGGGGACAATGAGCAGTTCTTC.